These 8 T cell receptor beta chains were all obtained from the same sample, sequenced in a study of beta chain features in type 1 diabetes. The study reverse transcribed the entire isolated RNA, so it sequenced expressed TCRB transcripts. The repertoire was sequenced with immunoSEQ multiplex PCR; TCRdb's copy has only in-frame clones and lacks some. Of under 900,000 clones in the sample, roughly 16% were seen once. The source material was naive CD4+ T cells from blood. These receptors were taken from a woman aged 18-29 years in good health.

The chain is built from TRBV30 and TRBJ1-5; no firm D call. The length of the CDR3 is 16 residues. Germline V CDR1 and CDR2: GTSNPN, SVGIG (reference sequence). The V and J ends lost 4 bases and 5 bases respectively, with 21 bases between them. CDR3 in DNA: TGTGCCTGGATCCGGGCTAGTAGCGGTTACGATCAGCCCCAGCATTTT. This codes for CAWIRASSGYDQPQHF.

This chain uses TRBV5-1 with TRBJ2-2, with D possibly matching TRBD1 (5 bases). The CDR3 runs to 16 residues. The germline V and J ends were trimmed by 0 bases and 1 base, with 10 bases remaining between them. CDR1 and CDR2 from the germline V gene are SGHRS and YFSETQ. The CDR3 sequence: CASSLGWGRNTGELFF. CDR3 DNA sequence: TGCGCCAGCAGCTTGGGCTGGGGCCGGAACACCGGGGAGCTGTTTTTT.

This chain connects TRBV14 to TRBJ2-2; D may be TRBD2 (6 bases). V was clipped by 3 bases and J by 4 bases, with 15 bases between them. This CDR3 has 16 amino acids. Germline CDR1 SGHDN, CDR2 FVKESK. CDR3 sequence (DNA): TGTGCCAGCAGCCAGACGGGACTCCCGGTCACCGGGGAGCTGTTTTTT. It specifies CASSQTGLPVTGELFF.

The rearrangement joins TRBV5-1 to TRBJ2-1; no clear D. The CDR3 extends over 14 amino acids. In germline, CDR1 is SGHRS, CDR2 YFSETQ. Trimming removed 0 bases from V and 3 bases from J, with 7 bases in between. The CDR3 loop reads CASSLDPDYNEQFF. The CDR3 bases are TGCGCCAGCAGCTTGGACCCAGACTACAATGAGCAGTTCTTC. Supplemented by reference TRBV5-1 and TRBJ2-1, the full variable domain reads KAGVTQTPRYLIKTRGQQVTLSCSPISGHRSVSWYQQTPGQGLQFLFEYFSETQRNKGNFPGRFSGRQFSNSRSEMNVSTLELGDSALYLCASSLDPDYNEQFFGPGTRLTVL.

The chain has TRBV7-2 and TRBJ2-7; 11 bases are a match to TRBD2. In germline, CDR1 is SGHTA, CDR2 FQGNSA. V was clipped by 6 bases and J by 3 bases; unmatched bases: 7. The CDR3 is 15 residues long. For the CDR3, the DNA is TGTGCCAGCAGTCGAGGGACTAGCGGTCTCTACGAGCAGTACTTC. This gives the protein CASSRGTSGLYEQYF. Combining the CDR3 with reference TRBV7-2 and TRBJ2-7 gives the whole variable domain GAGVSQSPSNKVTEKGKDVELRCDPISGHTALYWYRQSLGQGLEFLIYFQGNSAPDKSGLPSDRFSAERTGGSVSTLTIQRTQQEDSAVYLCASSRGTSGLYEQYFGPGTRLTVT.

Remarks on this clone: In the same sample, other DNA sequences code for this CDR3. The chain is built from TRBV18 and TRBJ1-1; unclear D gene. The CDR3 sequence is 14 residues long. The V end lost 1 base, the J end lost 1 base, and 7 bases lay between the germline ends. Germline-derived CDR1 and CDR2 are KGHSH and LQKENI. The CDR3 DNA sequence: TGTGCCAGCTCACCACAGGGCCAGAACACTGAAGCTTTCTTT. Translated, it gives CASSPQGQNTEAFF.

The genes are TRBV4-2 and TRBJ1-1, with a tentative D call TRBD1 (6 bases). The germline CDR1 and CDR2 sequences are LGHNA and YNFKEQ. This CDR3 is 16 amino acids long. V dropped 2 bases and J dropped 5 bases, with 18 bases sitting between them. The CDR3 sequence: CASSQSLGHPGTEAFF. The DNA for the CDR3 is TGTGCCAGCAGCCAATCGTTGGGACACCCGGGGACTGAAGCTTTCTTT.

This clone was seen a few times. This CDR3 is CAIRPGQGPRRGTDTQYF. The CDR3, as DNA: TGTGCCATCAGGCCGGGACAGGGGCCCCGGCGGGGCACAGATACGCAGTATTTT. The chain couples TRBV10-3 to TRBJ2-3; TRBD1 aligns across 10 bases. The V gene's germline CDR1 is ENHRY and CDR2 SYGVKD. Unmatched junction bases numbered 13, after V lost 6 bases and J lost 1 base. This CDR3 contains 18 residues.